This passage covers 6 T cell receptor beta chains from one sample sequenced in a study of blood T cell repertoires in COVID-19. The data were produced by immunoSEQ multiplex PCR, yet TCRdb's version contains in-frame clones alone and is incomplete. Of over 300,000 clones listed, about 84% were seen once; the top ten hold 1.5% to 2%. The sequenced sample was peripheral blood. The receptors come from a woman between 45 and 60 years old with acute or convalescent COVID-19.

This chain connects TRBV18 to TRBJ1-1, with 8 positions matching TRBD1. The germline V gene has CDR1 KGHSH and CDR2 LQKENI. The CDR3 contains 12 residues. J lost 8 bases, V lost 6 bases, and 5 bases had no gene match. CDR3 DNA: TGTGCCAGCTCCCCAGACAGGGGCGAAGCTTTCTTT. Protein: CASSPDRGEAFF. Based on the CDR3 plus reference TRBV18 and TRBJ1-1, the full variable domain is NAGVMQNPRHLVRRRGQEARLRCSPMKGHSHVYWYRQLPEEGLKFMVYLQKENIIDESGMPKERFSAEFPKEGPSILRIQQVVRGDSAAYFCASSPDRGEAFFGQGTRLTVV.

This chain links TRBV18 with TRBJ1-2; D not certain. CDR1 is KGHSH, CDR2 LQKENI, per germline. V was cut by 2 bases and J by 7 bases, with 11 bases left in between. The CDR3 loop spans 13 amino acids. CDR3 sequence: CASSPGREAGYTF. Here the CDR3 DNA reads TGTGCCAGCTCACCAGGTCGGGAGGCTGGCTACACCTTC. The full variable domain, rest sourced from reference TRBV18 and TRBJ1-2, is NAGVMQNPRHLVRRRGQEARLRCSPMKGHSHVYWYRQLPEEGLKFMVYLQKENIIDESGMPKERFSAEFPKEGPSILRIQQVVRGDSAAYFCASSPGREAGYTFGSGTRLTVV.

This clone was picked up one time. Additional DNA sequences in this sample encode the identical CDR3. The CDR3 reads CASSTPGTAEYGYTF. The CDR3, as DNA: TGTGCCAGTAGTACCCCGGGGACAGCAGAGTATGGCTACACCTTC. The chain combines TRBV28 with TRBJ1-2; 7 bases are shared with TRBD1. The germline V gene encodes CDR1 MDHEN and CDR2 SYDVKM. CDR3 length: 15 amino acids. V lost 9 bases to trimming and J lost 5 bases; unmatched junction nucleotides: 15.

The V gene is TRBV28, the J gene TRBJ1-5, with TRBD1 matching over 7 bases. Unmatched junction bases numbered 14, after V lost 5 bases and J lost 4 bases. Germline-derived CDR1 and CDR2 are MDHEN and SYDVKM. CDR3 length: 17 amino acids. CDR3 protein: CASSSRQGAPPNQPQHF. In DNA, the CDR3 is TGTGCCAGCAGTAGTAGACAGGGCGCACCTCCTAATCAGCCCCAGCATTTT.

The CDR3 bases are TGTGCCAGCCTAAGGACAGCGAACACCGGGGAGCTGTTTTTT. Protein product: CASLRTANTGELFF. The V call is TRBV2, the J call TRBJ2-2, with a tentative D call TRBD1 (6 bases). The CDR3 is made up of 14 amino acids. Germline V gives CDR1 SNHLY, CDR2 FYNNEI. The V gene lost 8 bases and the J gene lost 0 bases, with 10 bases spanning the gap.

The chain links TRBV11-2 to TRBJ2-1, with 8 bases lining up with TRBD1. The CDR3 runs 16 residues. The J segment lost 9 bases and the V segment lost 1 base, leaving 11 bases of the junction unmatched. Germline-derived CDR1 and CDR2 are SGHAT and FQNNGV. For the CDR3, the DNA is TGTGCCAGCAGCTTAGGTTGGGCCGACAGGGGTAGTGAGCAGTTCTTC. Its translation is CASSLGWADRGSEQFF.